This TCR beta chain was recovered during a study of T cell repertoires in cytomegalovirus infection (dated by TCRdb to the late 2010s). With respect to the entire study: The HLA type of each donor mattered for the analysis, because public TCR beta signatures pointed to carriage of CMV infection along with the matching HLA type.

The junction carries 12 bases between V and J, which are trimmed by 5 bases and 0 bases respectively. Including cysteine and phenylalanine, the CDR3 has 15 amino acids. The only DNA kept is the CDR3, 45 bases in frame from the first base. In the germline V gene (reference sequence), CDR1 corresponds to SEHNR and CDR2 to FQNEAQ. Overall results and qualifications from the work: Cumulative frequency of public TCR beta family members discriminated carriers of CMV infection plus the relevant HLA type in this cohort and an independent approximately 400-donor cohort. The ex vivo response was dominated by HLA-C-restricted CMV-specific TCR beta clonotypes, which also provided the single most frequent clonotype in two of eight donors.

This clonotype was seen repeatedly, ten times or more. The clone's antigen remains unknown. No much larger clone exists at a distance of one base, and base qualities are not known. The instrument was an Illumina HiSeq 1500. The raw public reads went through TCRdb reprocessing: fastp at Q25, MiXCR clone calling, in-frame beta chains kept. CDR3 protein sequences are deduplicated, and each keeps its most common genes and DNA. Present in this sample are about 180,000 distinct CDR3 sequences, 13% to 15% of which were seen just once. The top ten hold approximately 30% of the sample. This receptor was identified in a human donor in good health (CMV status not recorded). Some clones in this sample may be carry-over from other donors' samples. The V gene is TRBV7-9 and the J gene is TRBJ2-3; the D gene is unclear. Sequenced: PBMCs. At the DNA level, the sequence is TGTGCCAGCAGCCTTCTGAGCGCCAGCACAGATACGCAGTATTTT. Its amino acids are CASSLLSASTDTQYF.